This record covers a single T cell receptor beta chain. The antigen remains unidentified. The sample belongs to a study of cytomegalovirus exposure and HLA in healthy donors. Study details: Some 85 million unique TCRs from HLA-typed donors were held in an early data release. Study-wide results and limits: Differences between HLA loci emerged in a later analysis of TCR association rates, with DRB1 most and HLA-C fewest. High sensitivity and specificity were reportedly achieved when the classifier diagnosed cytomegalovirus status.

A multiplex PCR was run with 60 Vbeta primers and 13 Jbeta primers. TCRdb keeps only in-frame clones here, not all; method: immunoSEQ multiplex PCR. The repertoire has 150,000 to 200,000 clones, roughly 75% of them found once; the top ten carry approximately 10%. Unmatched junction bases numbered 2, after V lost 5 bases and J lost 7 bases. CDR3 length: 11 amino acids. Germline CDR1 reads GTSNPN; CDR2 reads SVGIG (reference sequence). The sequencing sample was made of PBMCs. The sequence was collected from a man in his late teens or twenties in good health and CMV-seropositive. The genes are TRBV30 and TRBJ1-2; 9 bases fit TRBD1. CDR3 residues: CAWGQGIGYTF. The CDR3 bases are TGTGCCTGGGGACAGGGGATTGGCTACACCTTC.